These 32 T cell receptor beta chains were all obtained from the same sample, sequenced in a study of PD-L1 blockade in urothelial cancer. Measured with immunoSEQ multiplex PCR; TCRdb has only the in-frame clones, and not every one. Among around 100,000 clones listed, about nine tenths were seen once. Time point specified: pretreatment peripheral blood. The starting material was PBMCs, obtained around atezolizumab (anti-PD-L1) treatment. These TCRs come from a man aged 55 to 70 with urothelial cancer.

The chain recombines TRBV18 with TRBJ2-7, with D unresolved. The CDR3 contains 12 residues. Germline V gene sequence: CDR1 KGHSH, CDR2 LQKENI. The V and J ends lost 2 bases and 5 bases respectively, with 7 bases between them. CDR3 coding DNA: TGTGCCAGCTCACCAGGTCGGGACGAGCAGTACTTC. Translation gives CASSPGRDEQYF.

The rearrangement uses TRBV18 and TRBJ2-3; 10 bases match TRBD1. Germline V gives CDR1 KGHSH, CDR2 LQKENI. This CDR3 has 16 amino acids. The V and J ends lost 2 bases and 0 bases, in that order; junction bases with no gene match: 2. CDR3 residues: CASSPGTGASTDTQYF. Here the CDR3 DNA reads TGTGCCAGCTCACCAGGGACAGGGGCAAGCACAGATACGCAGTATTTT.

This clone was observed a single time. The gene calls are TRBV9 and TRBJ2-1, with TRBD2 matching over 7 bases. V was pared by 5 bases and J by 0 bases, with 5 bases of the junction left unmatched. There are 15 residues in the CDR3. In germline, CDR1 is SGDLS, CDR2 YYNGEE. The chain's CDR3 is CASSESGDSYNEQFF. The CDR3, as DNA: TGTGCCAGCAGTGAGAGCGGGGACTCCTACAATGAGCAGTTCTTC.

This clone occurred once. DNA of the CDR3: TGTGCCACCAGTAAACTATCAGCTGGGACTAGCGAGCAGTACTTC. This codes for CATSKLSAGTSEQYF. This chain uses TRBV19 with TRBJ2-7; 8 bases are a match to TRBD2. The CDR3 sequence is 15 residues long. Germline V gives CDR1 LNHDA, CDR2 SQIVND (reference sequence). With V trimmed by 10 bases and J by 6 bases, 17 bases remained unmatched.

The V call is TRBV2, the J call TRBJ1-2, with D perhaps matching TRBD1 (6 bases). From germline, CDR1 is SNHLY and CDR2 FYNNEI. The CDR3 extends over 16 amino acids. The V end lost 0 bases, the J end lost 4 bases, and 15 bases lay between the germline ends. The CDR3 region has the DNA TGTGCCAGCAGTGAAGCGCGGGCAGGGGTCGGCTATGGCTACACCTTC. Protein sequence: CASSEARAGVGYGYTF.

V usage is TRBV5-1 and J usage is TRBJ2-3, with 12 bases that match TRBD2. The J segment lost 0 bases and the V segment lost 6 bases, leaving 2 bases of the junction unmatched. The CDR3 loop spans 15 amino acids. From germline, CDR1 is SGHRS and CDR2 YFSETQ. The CDR3 bases are TGCGCCAGCATCGGGACTAGCGGGAGCACAGATACGCAGTATTTT. Its translation is CASIGTSGSTDTQYF.

The sample holds one count of this clone. The chain recombines TRBV7-2 with TRBJ2-7, with 12 bases identical to TRBD1. Germline loops: CDR1 SGHTA, CDR2 FQGNSA. Germline trimming cut 0 bases from V and 6 bases from J; bases unmatched to any gene: 6. The CDR3 runs to 16 residues. The CDR3 nucleotides read TGTGCCAGCAGCTTAGCTGTGGGACAGGGGGCGGGCGAGCAGTACTTC. It encodes CASSLAVGQGAGEQYF.

The chain uses TRBV6-6 and TRBJ2-7, with 7 bases matching TRBD2. V dropped 2 bases and J dropped 6; count of bases not matched to a gene: 7. CDR1 and CDR2 (germline): MNHNY, SVGAGI (reference sequence). This CDR3 has 14 residues. The CDR3 loop is CASSYGREWSEQYF. The CDR3 region has the DNA TGTGCCAGCAGTTACGGGCGGGAGTGGTCCGAGCAGTACTTC.

The chain carries TRBV2 and TRBJ2-1; D is possibly TRBD1 (5 bases). Germline lookup yields CDR1 SNHLY and CDR2 FYNNEI. V lost 10 bases, J lost 5 bases, and 9 bases lay in between. The CDR3 has 11 amino acids. This chain's CDR3 is CANQGNNEQFF. The CDR3 region has the DNA TGTGCCAACCAGGGTAACAATGAGCAGTTCTTC. Filled out from reference TRBV2 and TRBJ2-1, the complete variable domain reads EPEVTQTPSHQVTQMGQEVILRCVPISNHLYFYWYRQILGQKVEFLVSFYNNEISEKSEIFDDQFSVERPDGSNFTLKIRSTKLEDSAMYFCANQGNNEQFFGPGTRLTVL.

The chain uses TRBV5-4 and TRBJ2-5; 8 nucleotides agree with TRBD2. The ends lost 1 base at V and 0 bases at J; junction bases unmatched: 5. The CDR3 consists of 16 residues. Per the germline V gene, CDR1 is SGHNT and CDR2 is YYREEE (reference sequence). The CDR3 spells CASSLFRGGHQETQYF. CDR3 bases: TGTGCCAGCAGCTTGTTCCGGGGGGGGCACCAAGAGACCCAGTACTTC. Together with reference TRBV5-4 and TRBJ2-5, the CDR3 gives the full variable domain: ETGVTQSPTHLIKTRGQQVTLRCSSQSGHNTVSWYQQALGQGPQFIFQYYREEENGRGNFPPRFSGLQFPNYSSELNVNALELDDSALYLCASSLFRGGHQETQYFGPGTRLLVL.

This chain uses TRBV28 with TRBJ2-7; 10 bases are shared with TRBD1. This CDR3 spans 14 amino acids. Germline loops: CDR1 MDHEN, CDR2 SYDVKM. The V gene end was trimmed by 2 bases and the J gene end by 6 bases; junction bases not matched to a gene: 4. CDR3 region: CASSLTGQGVEQYF. The CDR3, as DNA: TGTGCCAGCAGTTTAACAGGACAGGGGGTCGAGCAGTACTTC.

The rearrangement links TRBV10-2 to TRBJ2-1; a weak D match, TRBD2 (6 bases). Trimming left V 3 bases short and J 5 bases short, with 14 bases between. CDR3 length equals 15 residues. CDR1 WSHSY and CDR2 SAAADI come from the germline V gene. The DNA of the CDR3 is TGCGCCAGCAGTGAACGGGGACTTCGAAACAATGAGCAGTTCTTC. Its translation is CASSERGLRNNEQFF.

This chain uses TRBV4-2 with TRBJ1-4, with D perhaps matching TRBD1 (6 bases). Germline CDR1 reads LGHNA; CDR2 reads YNFKEQ. The CDR3 consists of 16 residues. V was shortened by 1 base and J by 4 bases, with 13 bases between the two germline ends. In nucleotides, the CDR3 is TGTGCCAGCAGCCAAGCTCAGGGGTCTGTTAATGAAAAACTGTTTTTT. It specifies CASSQAQGSVNEKLFF.

The chain links TRBV28 to TRBJ2-1, with 14 bases that match TRBD2. There are 15 residues in the CDR3. The V gene's germline CDR1 is MDHEN and CDR2 SYDVKM. J gave up 10 bases and V 7 bases, and 9 bases lay outside the gene matches. CDR3 sequence reads: CASTPTSGRAREQFF. CDR3 DNA: TGTGCCAGCACCCCGACTAGCGGGAGGGCCCGGGAGCAGTTCTTC.

The chain joins TRBV11-2 to TRBJ2-7; a possible D gene is TRBD2 (6 bases). Trimming cost V 6 bases and J 6 bases, with 21 bases left between them. Germline values: CDR1 SGHAT, CDR2 FQNNGV. This CDR3 spans 15 amino acids. The CDR3 reads CASSSPGLVGGEQYF. The CDR3, as DNA: TGTGCCAGCAGTTCACCGGGACTTGTGGGTGGCGAGCAGTACTTC.

This chain links TRBV5-6 with TRBJ2-5; 10 bases line up with TRBD2. Germline V gene sequence: CDR1 SGHDT, CDR2 YYEEEE. V lost 3 bases to trimming and J lost 3 bases; unmatched junction nucleotides: 8. The CDR3 length is 16 residues. CDR3 sequence: CASSWRASGREETQYF. CDR3 sequence (DNA): TGTGCCAGCAGCTGGAGGGCCAGCGGGAGGGAAGAGACCCAGTACTTC.

The table lists this clone with a few counts. This chain connects TRBV28 to TRBJ2-7; D possibly corresponds to TRBD1 (5 bases). This CDR3 spans 12 amino acids. V lost 6 bases to trimming and J lost 6 bases, with 12 bases between them. The germline V gene has CDR1 MDHEN and CDR2 SYDVKM. In nucleotides, the CDR3 is TGTGCCAGCAGCCTAGGGGTCCGCGAGCAGTACTTC. Translating it yields CASSLGVREQYF.

J is TRBJ1-4 and V is TRBV7-2; 7 bases align to TRBD1. This CDR3 is built from 14 residues. Germline V lookup: CDR1 SGHTA, CDR2 FQGNSA. The ends lost 5 bases at V and 8 bases at J; junction bases unmatched: 8. The CDR3 here is CASSQDRAGEKLFF. The DNA of the CDR3 is TGTGCCAGCAGCCAAGACAGGGCGGGGGAAAAACTGTTTTTT.

The chain links TRBV4-3 to TRBJ1-1; TRBD1 matches at 8 bases. The CDR3 sequence is 15 residues long. Germline CDR1 and CDR2: LGHNA and YSLEER. V shed 0 bases, J shed 3 bases, and the junction held 3 bases outside the gene matches. Here the CDR3 reads CASSQETDRDTEAFF. As DNA, the CDR3 is TGCGCCAGCAGCCAAGAGACGGACAGGGACACTGAAGCTTTCTTT.

The chain recombines TRBV28 with TRBJ2-7, with D hard to call. This CDR3 contains 11 residues. Per the germline V gene, CDR1 is MDHEN and CDR2 is SYDVKM. Trimming left V 8 bases short and J 3 bases short, with 8 bases between. The DNA of the CDR3 is TGTGCCAGCGGTACTTACTACGAGCAGTACTTC. Its protein is CASGTYYEQYF.

This clone was observed a few times. The chain has TRBV28 and TRBJ2-1, with 8 bases aligning to TRBD2. Germline trimming cut 5 bases from V and 2 bases from J; bases unmatched to any gene: 8. Germline V gene sequence: CDR1 MDHEN, CDR2 SYDVKM. This CDR3 has 16 amino acids. The CDR3 nucleotides read TGTGCCAGCAGTCCACCGACTAGCGCGGCCTACAATGAGCAGTTCTTC. Translated: CASSPPTSAAYNEQFF.

The genes are TRBV27 and TRBJ1-2; 8 bases are a match to TRBD1. Germline CDR1 is MNHEY and CDR2 is SMNVEV (reference sequence). J gave up 3 bases and V 1 base, and 10 bases lay outside the gene matches. This CDR3 region has 17 residues. This CDR3 is CASSLYAPGTGDYGYTF. In nucleotides, the CDR3 is TGTGCCAGCAGTTTATATGCCCCCGGGACAGGCGACTATGGCTACACCTTC.

This chain uses TRBV13 with TRBJ2-1; D possibly corresponds to TRBD2 (5 bases). Germline V gene sequence: CDR1 PRHDT, CDR2 FYEKMQ (reference sequence). The V gene lost 5 bases and the J gene lost 4 bases, with 15 bases spanning the gap. The CDR3 has 15 residues. The CDR3 DNA follows: TGTGCCAGCAGCCCCCGAGGAGGCCCTTACAATGAGCAGTTCTTC. This encodes CASSPRGGPYNEQFF.

The rearrangement joins TRBV6-5 to TRBJ2-1; 9 bases match TRBD2. The CDR3 is 14 residues long. V trimming: 4 bases; J trimming: 9 bases; junction bases outside the gene matches: 7. CDR1 is MNHEY, CDR2 SVGAGI, per germline. The CDR3 DNA is TGTGCCAGCAGTTCTATTACAGCGGGGGGTGAGCAGTTCTTC. This gives the protein CASSSITAGGEQFF.

The V gene is TRBV9, the J gene TRBJ2-4; 14 bases map to TRBD2. Trimming removed 4 bases from V and 8 bases from J; junction bases left unmatched: 17. Germline CDR1 reads SGDLS; CDR2 reads YYNGEE. There are 19 residues in the CDR3. CDR3 amino acids: CASSLETGLAGVSGDIQYF. CDR3 in DNA: TGTGCCAGCAGCCTCGAAACGGGACTAGCGGGAGTCTCAGGGGACATTCAGTACTTC.

This chain connects TRBV5-6 to TRBJ2-3, with 7 bases lining up with TRBD2. This CDR3 has 16 amino acids. Germline lookup yields CDR1 SGHDT and CDR2 YYEEEE. The junction had 5 bases not matched to a gene; V was cut back by 0 bases and J by 1 base. CDR3 sequence: CASSLATGGRTDTQYF. CDR3 coding DNA: TGTGCCAGCAGCTTGGCCACGGGGGGTCGCACAGATACGCAGTATTTT.

The rearrangement links TRBV10-1 to TRBJ2-7, with 14 bases aligning to TRBD2. The CDR3 runs to 17 residues. Germline lookup yields CDR1 WNHNN and CDR2 SYGVQD (reference sequence). V shed 2 bases, J shed 2 bases, and the junction held 5 bases outside the gene matches. CDR3 nucleotide sequence: TGCGCCAGCAGTGAGGGGGGACTAGCGGGAGATCCCTACGAGCAGTACTTC. It codes for CASSEGGLAGDPYEQYF.

This clone was recorded only once. The rearrangement links TRBV5-1 to TRBJ2-3, with TRBD1 identical over 8 bases. V was clipped by 5 bases and J by 2 bases; unmatched bases: 4. Germline lookup yields CDR1 SGHRS and CDR2 YFSETQ. The CDR3 has 14 amino acids. The CDR3 loop is CASRRQGPTDTQYF. The CDR3 nucleotides read TGCGCCAGCAGACGACAGGGGCCCACAGATACGCAGTATTTT. The full variable domain, its missing parts supplied by reference TRBV5-1 and TRBJ2-3, is KAGVTQTPRYLIKTRGQQVTLSCSPISGHRSVSWYQQTPGQGLQFLFEYFSETQRNKGNFPGRFSGRQFSNSRSEMNVSTLELGDSALYLCASRRQGPTDTQYFGPGTRLTVL.

The chain couples TRBV2 to TRBJ1-3, with D unclear. Germline assignment: CDR1 SNHLY and CDR2 FYNNEI. Trimming shortened V by 1 base and J by 4 bases, and 11 bases separated the two germline ends. The CDR3 runs 15 residues. The CDR3 region is CASSEDWAPGNTIYF. The CDR3 DNA follows: TGTGCCAGCAGTGAAGATTGGGCCCCAGGAAACACCATATATTTT.

This clone showed up just a few times. V is TRBV9 and J is TRBJ1-4, with 9 bases that match TRBD1. V shed 2 bases and J 4 bases; nucleotides not matched to a gene: 3. This CDR3 is built from 15 residues. The V gene's germline CDR1 is SGDLS and CDR2 YYNGEE. CDR3 in DNA: TGTGCCAGCAGCGTTACAGGGGGCAGTAATGAAAAACTGTTTTTT. Its protein is CASSVTGGSNEKLFF.

The chain is built from TRBV11-1 and TRBJ2-7, with D unclear. V dropped 1 base and J dropped 6 bases, with 13 bases sitting between them. Germline V gene data show CDR1 as SGHAT and CDR2 as FQDESV (reference sequence). The CDR3 contains 14 residues. CDR3 amino acids: CASSLGGSPLEQYF. CDR3 nucleotides: TGTGCCAGCAGCTTAGGAGGCTCCCCCCTCGAGCAGTACTTC.

The rearrangement joins TRBV11-3 to TRBJ2-2; possibly TRBD1 for D (6 bases). The ends were cut back, 1 base at V and 4 bases at J, with 13 bases in the middle. The length of the CDR3 is 16 residues. Germline CDR1 and CDR2: SGHNT and YENEEA. CDR3 sequence (DNA): TGTGCCAGCAGCTTAGGACTGGGGGCCTTCACCGGGGAGCTGTTTTTT. Encoded protein: CASSLGLGAFTGELFF. The variable domain in full, with the rest retrieved from reference TRBV11-3 and TRBJ2-2, is EAGVVQSPRYKIIEKKQPVAFWCNPISGHNTLYWYLQNLGQGPELLIRYENEEAVDDSQLPKDRFSAERLKGVDSTLKIQPAELGDSAVYLCASSLGLGAFTGELFFGEGSRLTVL.